Below, 32 T cell receptor beta chains from the same sample are listed, as sequenced in a study of T cell responses to AZD1222 COVID-19 vaccine (dated by TCRdb to the early 2020s). This specimen's time point label, interpreted: baseline before first vaccination. Libraries were prepared through the immunoSEQ multiplex PCR assay. The clones in this table, taken by TCRdb from immuneACCESS, are in-frame only. Not every clone is retained; where verified, under half of the shortfall comes from an unresolved V gene, and the cause of the rest is unknown. This sample is represented by more than 110,000 clones; about 93% of them were singletons. The ten largest clones take up just over 5% of the sample. Sequences were derived from peripheral blood, sampled on day 0 of AZD1222 vaccination. Source of these receptors: an adult in good health.

The rearrangement uses TRBV27 and TRBJ1-1; possibly TRBD1 for D (6 bases). The CDR3 has 15 residues. Looked up from germline, CDR1 is MNHEY and CDR2 is SMNVEV (reference sequence). V lost 3 bases to trimming and J lost 5 bases, with 16 bases between them. The CDR3 is CASSFWGRVSTEAFF. DNA for the CDR3: TGTGCCAGCAGTTTCTGGGGGCGGGTTTCGACTGAAGCTTTCTTT.

The chain has TRBV14 and TRBJ1-2, with TRBD1 as a possible D gene (5 bases). Per the germline V gene, CDR1 is SGHDN and CDR2 is FVKESK. The CDR3 sequence is 13 residues long. Trimming took off 0 bases at V and 8 bases at J, with 10 bases between the two ends. The CDR3 spells CASSQDREGGYTF. DNA of the CDR3: TGTGCCAGCAGCCAAGACAGGGAGGGAGGCTACACCTTC.

The genes are TRBV3-1 (or the pseudogene TRBV3-2) and TRBJ2-2; no reliable D call. The CDR3 sequence is 14 residues long. CDR1 and CDR2 from the germline V gene are LGHDT and YNNKEL (reference sequence). Trimming took off 4 bases at V and 1 base at J, with 7 bases between the two ends. CDR3 nucleotide sequence: TGTGCCAGCAGCCGCAGTAAGAACACCGGGGAGCTGTTTTTT. Its protein is CASSRSKNTGELFF.

J is TRBJ2-1 and V is TRBV24-1, with 9 bases that match TRBD1. Germline V lookup: CDR1 KGHDR, CDR2 SFDVKD. This CDR3 comprises 18 residues. V lost 1 base and J lost 1; bases outside the gene matches: 7. CDR3 sequence (DNA): TGTGCCACCAGTGATTTAGGGACAGGGAGTGGGTCCTACAATGAGCAGTTCTTC. It translates to CATSDLGTGSGSYNEQFF.

V and J are TRBV6-2 or TRBV6-3 and TRBJ2-2; 7 bases match TRBD1. This CDR3 has 17 residues. Trimming took 0 bases from V and 1 from J; bases not matched to a gene: 5. Per the germline V gene, CDR1 is MNHEY and CDR2 is SVGEGT. CDR3 DNA: TGTGCCAGCAGTTACTCGATTCGGACAGGGAACACCGGGGAGCTGTTTTTT. It encodes CASSYSIRTGNTGELFF.

The V gene is TRBV28, the J gene TRBJ2-7, with 11 bases lining up with TRBD1. CDR1 MDHEN and CDR2 SYDVKM come from the germline V gene. Trimming at V came to 6 bases and at J to 3 bases, leaving 7 bases not matched to a gene. The CDR3 loop spans 15 amino acids. The CDR3 nucleotides read TGTGCCAGCAGATCGGACAGGGGGCCCTACTACGAGCAGTACTTC. Translating gives CASRSDRGPYYEQYF.

This rearrangement joins TRBV6-2 or TRBV6-3 to TRBJ1-5, with 10 bases fitting TRBD1. Per the germline V gene, CDR1 is MNHEY and CDR2 is SVGEGT. There are 18 residues in the CDR3. V lost 0 bases and J lost 1; bases outside the gene matches: 6. CDR3 bases: TGTGCCAGCAGTTACTCGAGCGGGACAGGGGAAAGCAATCAGCCCCAGCATTTT. Its protein product is CASSYSSGTGESNQPQHF.

The rearrangement links TRBV28 to TRBJ1-2, with D maybe TRBD1 (5 bases). V was pared by 2 bases and J by 4 bases, with 11 bases between. This CDR3 region has 14 residues. Per germline, CDR1 MDHEN and CDR2 SYDVKM. Written as DNA, the CDR3 is TGTGCCAGCAGTTTACTTGGGGACGGCTATGGCTACACCTTC. It translates to CASSLLGDGYGYTF.

The V and J genes are TRBV18 and TRBJ1-2; TRBD1 matches at 9 bases. In germline, CDR1 is KGHSH, CDR2 LQKENI. V lost 5 bases, J lost 6 bases, and 4 bases stayed unmatched. The CDR3 is made up of 13 amino acids. The CDR3 spells CASSAGTGNGYTF. The CDR3 DNA is TGTGCCAGCTCAGCCGGGACAGGGAATGGCTACACCTTC.

The V and J genes are TRBV5-4 and TRBJ2-5, with D tentatively TRBD2 (5 bases). Trimming stripped 0 bases from V and 2 bases from J, with 11 bases between. CDR3 length: 15 amino acids. Germline loops: CDR1 SGHNT, CDR2 YYREEE (reference sequence). CDR3 sequence (DNA): TGTGCCAGCAGCTTGGGCATGTCGGGGCAAGAGACCCAGTACTTC. This encodes CASSLGMSGQETQYF.

This chain connects TRBV5-5 to TRBJ2-7; D not certain. Trimming left V 4 bases short and J 1 base short, with 9 bases between. Per germline, CDR1 SGHKS and CDR2 YYEKEE (reference sequence). The CDR3 contains 13 residues. The CDR3 bases are TGTGCCAGCAGCCGTGATCCTTCCTACGAGCAGTACTTC. Translation gives CASSRDPSYEQYF.

The chain is built from TRBV5-6 and TRBJ2-1; D possibly corresponds to TRBD2 (5 bases). The CDR3 is made up of 15 amino acids. Germline V gene data show CDR1 as SGHDT and CDR2 as YYEEEE. V shed 0 bases and J shed 4 bases, with 11 bases lying between them. The CDR3 is CASSLGLAGYNEQFF. In DNA form, the CDR3 reads TGTGCCAGCAGCTTGGGGCTAGCAGGTTACAATGAGCAGTTCTTC. The whole variable domain, remainder taken from reference TRBV5-6 and TRBJ2-1, is DAGVTQSPTHLIKTRGQQVTLRCSPKSGHDTVSWYQQALGQGPQFIFQYYEEEERQRGNFPDRFSGHQFPNYSSELNVNALLLGDSALYLCASSLGLAGYNEQFFGPGTRLTVL.

The J gene is TRBJ2-7, the V gene TRBV5-6; no firm D call. CDR3 length: 12 residues. Germline CDR1 and CDR2: SGHDT and YYEEEE. V lost 0 bases and J lost 7, with 8 bases in between. The CDR3 spells CASSLGVWEQYF. The CDR3 region has the DNA TGTGCCAGCAGCTTGGGGGTTTGGGAGCAGTACTTC.

The V call is TRBV3-1 (or the pseudogene TRBV3-2), the J call TRBJ2-1, with 9 bases identical to TRBD2. The CDR3 has 16 residues. V lost 1 base to trimming and J lost 4 bases; unmatched junction nucleotides: 5. CDR1 and CDR2 (germline): LGHDT, YNNKEL (reference sequence). As DNA, the CDR3 is TGTGCCAGCAGCCAAGGGGCTAGCGGGGATTACAATGAGCAGTTCTTC. This codes for CASSQGASGDYNEQFF.

The chain employs TRBV30 and TRBJ2-7; D may be TRBD1 (7 bases). V gave up 3 bases and J gave up 4 bases, with 16 bases separating them. Germline loops: CDR1 GTSNPN, CDR2 SVGIG (reference sequence). The CDR3 runs to 14 residues. CDR3 in amino acids: CAWSPGGQLYEQYF. The CDR3 DNA follows: TGTGCCTGGAGCCCCGGGGGACAGTTATACGAGCAGTACTTC.

The chain recombines TRBV7-9 with TRBJ1-2; D call uncertain. The germline V and J ends were trimmed by 1 base and 10 bases, with 22 bases remaining between them. The CDR3 is 16 amino acids. Germline CDR1 SEHNR, CDR2 FQNEAQ (reference sequence). The CDR3 sequence: CASSLGPFFWEVDYTF. DNA for the CDR3: TGTGCCAGCAGCTTAGGCCCCTTTTTCTGGGAAGTAGACTACACCTTC.

The chain couples TRBV7-9 to TRBJ1-1; D may be TRBD1 (5 bases). The V gene lost 7 bases and the J gene lost 0 bases, with 15 bases spanning the gap. The V gene's germline CDR1 is SEHNR and CDR2 FQNEAQ (reference sequence). CDR3 length: 15 residues. This CDR3 is CASTVLRTMNTEAFF. DNA for the CDR3: TGTGCCAGCACCGTATTACGGACAATGAACACTGAAGCTTTCTTT.

V and J are TRBV5-1 and TRBJ2-7; 9 positions match TRBD1. The CDR3 spans 14 residues. V was clipped by 4 bases and J by 3 bases; unmatched bases: 5. Germline loops: CDR1 SGHRS, CDR2 YFSETQ. The CDR3 DNA is TGCGCCAGCAGCCCCCGACAGGGGGTCTACGAGCAGTACTTC. Residues: CASSPRQGVYEQYF.

This chain links TRBV23-1 with TRBJ2-1, with TRBD1 as a possible D gene (5 bases). TRBV23-1 is identified as an open reading frame with a role that is uncertain. The CDR3 runs to 13 residues. The V and J ends lost 2 bases and 9 bases respectively, with 11 bases between them. The CDR3, as DNA: TGCGCCAGCAGTCAAAGGGGTCCCCGTGAGCAGTTCTTC. Translating gives CASSQRGPREQFF.

The rearrangement uses TRBV19 and TRBJ2-5; tentatively, D is TRBD2 (6 bases). V lost 4 bases to trimming and J lost 3 bases, with 15 bases between them. The CDR3 contains 15 residues. Germline V CDR1 and CDR2: LNHDA, SQIVND (reference sequence). The CDR3 spells CASSTQPGVEETQYF. The CDR3 DNA follows: TGTGCCAGTAGTACCCAGCCGGGGGTTGAAGAGACCCAGTACTTC.

The gene calls are TRBV19 and TRBJ1-1, with 9 bases fitting TRBD1. Germline CDR1 LNHDA, CDR2 SQIVND (reference sequence). The V and J ends lost 7 bases and 2 bases, in that order; junction bases with no gene match: 11. This CDR3 has 16 residues. The CDR3 region has the DNA TGTGCCAGTATGAGTAAACCGGGACAGGGAAACACTGAAGCTTTCTTT. Protein product: CASMSKPGQGNTEAFF.

The chain's CDR3 is CASSTQVQSSYEQYF. CDR3 in DNA: TGTGCCAGCAGTACCCAAGTCCAAAGCTCCTACGAGCAGTACTTC. The chain recombines TRBV6-5 with TRBJ2-7; D is undetermined. The CDR3 has 15 residues. Germline values: CDR1 MNHEY, CDR2 SVGAGI. The germline V and J ends were trimmed by 5 bases and 0 bases, with 14 bases remaining between them.

The chain combines TRBV2 with TRBJ2-2; D ambiguous. Germline CDR1 and CDR2: SNHLY and FYNNEI. V shed 5 bases and J shed 6 bases, with 16 bases lying between them. CDR3 length: 15 amino acids. CDR3 DNA sequence: TGTGCCAGCAGTCGGGTAGCCGGCGACCCCGGGGAGCTGTTTTTT. Encoded protein: CASSRVAGDPGELFF.

J is TRBJ2-5 and V is TRBV7-2, with D uncertain. Germline V gives CDR1 SGHTA, CDR2 FQGNSA. The CDR3 covers 14 residues. V lost 0 bases and J lost 2, with 7 bases in between. The CDR3 DNA is TGTGCCAGCAGCTTAGCCGCCAGACAAGAGACCCAGTACTTC. It translates to CASSLAARQETQYF.

The chain links TRBV2 to TRBJ2-1; 9 bases align to TRBD2. Germline CDR1 is SNHLY and CDR2 is FYNNEI. Unmatched junction bases numbered 6, after V lost 6 bases and J lost 3 bases. The CDR3 totals 15 residues. The CDR3 reads CASSELAGNYNEQFF. In DNA form, the CDR3 reads TGTGCCAGCAGCGAACTAGCGGGCAACTACAATGAGCAGTTCTTC. Supplemented by reference TRBV2 and TRBJ2-1, the full variable domain reads EPEVTQTPSHQVTQMGQEVILRCVPISNHLYFYWYRQILGQKVEFLVSFYNNEISEKSEIFDDQFSVERPDGSNFTLKIRSTKLEDSAMYFCASSELAGNYNEQFFGPGTRLTVL.

This chain connects TRBV5-1 to TRBJ1-2; the D is unclear. V was trimmed by 2 bases and J by 0 bases, leaving 8 bases between them. Germline loops: CDR1 SGHRS, CDR2 YFSETQ. This CDR3 has 14 amino acids. The CDR3 nucleotides read TGCGCCAGCAGCTTAGACGGGACTAACTATGGCTACACCTTC. It encodes CASSLDGTNYGYTF.

The chain is built from TRBV10-3 and TRBJ2-7; D is possibly TRBD2 (6 bases). V was shortened by 3 bases and J by 0 bases, with 9 bases between the two germline ends. In germline, CDR1 is ENHRY, CDR2 SYGVKD. The CDR3 length is 14 residues. CDR3 coding DNA: TGTGCCATCAGTGATACGGGACTCTCCTACGAGCAGTACTTC. Encoded protein: CAISDTGLSYEQYF.

The rearrangement links TRBV24-1 to TRBJ1-1; 8 bases are shared with TRBD1. This CDR3 has 16 amino acids. The J segment lost 3 bases and the V segment lost 2 bases, leaving 7 bases of the junction unmatched. Per germline, CDR1 KGHDR and CDR2 SFDVKD. CDR3 DNA sequence: TGTGCCACCAGTGATTCACAGGACAGGGCCTACACTGAAGCTTTCTTT. As protein: CATSDSQDRAYTEAFF.

The rearrangement links TRBV5-5 to TRBJ1-5; 7 bases align to TRBD1. The CDR3 has 14 residues. Germline V lookup: CDR1 SGHKS, CDR2 YYEKEE (reference sequence). With V trimmed by 3 bases and J by 6 bases, 6 bases remained unmatched. CDR3 sequence: CASSSDREVQPQHF. Written as DNA, the CDR3 is TGTGCCAGCAGCTCAGACAGGGAGGTTCAGCCCCAGCATTTT. Based on the CDR3 plus reference TRBV5-5 and TRBJ1-5, the full variable domain is DAGVTQSPTHLIKTRGQQVTLRCSPISGHKSVSWYQQVLGQGPQFIFQYYEKEERGRGNFPDRFSARQFPNYSSELNVNALLLGDSALYLCASSSDREVQPQHFGDGTRLSIL.

The genes are TRBV2 and TRBJ2-7, with 8 bases fitting TRBD2. Looked up from germline, CDR1 is SNHLY and CDR2 is FYNNEI. The CDR3 extends over 15 amino acids. V lost 6 bases and J lost 5; bases outside the gene matches: 12. The CDR3 here is CASSPLAGGSDEQYF. In DNA form, the CDR3 reads TGTGCCAGCAGCCCCCTTGCGGGAGGTAGCGACGAGCAGTACTTC.

The chain links TRBV27 to TRBJ1-6, with a tentative D call TRBD1 (5 bases). The germline CDR1 and CDR2 sequences are MNHEY and SMNVEV (reference sequence). The CDR3 is 15 amino acids. V was pared by 0 bases and J by 7 bases, with 10 bases between. CDR3 residues: CASSLSSGSNSPLHF. The CDR3 bases are TGTGCCAGCAGTTTATCTTCAGGGTCCAATTCACCCCTCCACTTT.

The chain links TRBV3-1 (or the pseudogene TRBV3-2) to TRBJ2-5, with a weak D call TRBD1 (6 bases). This CDR3 spans 15 amino acids. Looked up from germline, CDR1 is LGHDT and CDR2 is YNNKEL (reference sequence). V was cut by 0 bases and J by 2 bases, with 10 bases left in between. The CDR3 bases are TGTGCCAGCAGCCAAGATTTGGACAGACAAGAGACCCAGTACTTC. Translated, it gives CASSQDLDRQETQYF.